The source of this T cell receptor beta chain is a study of CXCR3-negative and CXCR3-positive naive CD8 T cells. CDR3 length equals 16 residues. CDR1 and CDR2 from the germline V gene are MNHNS and SASEGT. The authors made the TRB cDNA libraries by 5' RACE using UMI labels. TCRdb reanalyzed the 5' RACE reads, giving one entry per CDR3 protein sequence and no DNA. The sample has about 48,000 distinct CDR3 sequences. This chain uses TRBV6-1 with TRBJ1-5; the TCRdb call, TRBD1, lacks DNA for checking. Sequencing was done on a sample of memory CD8+ T cells from blood. This receptor was identified in a human donor in good health. Some clones in this sample may be carry-over from other donors' samples. CDR3 loop: CASSRRGPRDNQPQHF.